This T cell receptor (beta chain) was observed in a study of blood T cell repertoires in COVID-19. Whole-study context: Whether acute or convalescent, the COVID-19 samples came from the United States, Italy and Spain. From T cells, B-cell-depleted T cells, or PBMCs came the material, which was cDNA or gDNA.

Original methodology: Cell counts per sample came from amplifying reference gene primers. Measured with immunoSEQ multiplex PCR; TCRdb has only the in-frame clones, and not every one. Clone size and V and J calls were adopted from that table, with D and trimming inferred from the DNA. Found here are tens of thousands of clones, less than 95% of them singletons; the top ten hold about 3.1%. V lost 3 bases to trimming and J lost 6 bases; unmatched junction nucleotides: 12. In germline, CDR1 is GTSNPN, CDR2 SVGIG (reference sequence). This CDR3 is 16 amino acids long. The chain couples TRBV30 to TRBJ2-7; 12 bases are a match to TRBD2. The receptor was isolated from a human donor in a cohort sampled during active COVID-19. Sequencing used peripheral blood. This CDR3 reads CAWRWGLAGQGGEQYF. CDR3 bases: TGTGCCTGGAGATGGGGACTAGCGGGCCAAGGAGGCGAGCAGTACTTC.